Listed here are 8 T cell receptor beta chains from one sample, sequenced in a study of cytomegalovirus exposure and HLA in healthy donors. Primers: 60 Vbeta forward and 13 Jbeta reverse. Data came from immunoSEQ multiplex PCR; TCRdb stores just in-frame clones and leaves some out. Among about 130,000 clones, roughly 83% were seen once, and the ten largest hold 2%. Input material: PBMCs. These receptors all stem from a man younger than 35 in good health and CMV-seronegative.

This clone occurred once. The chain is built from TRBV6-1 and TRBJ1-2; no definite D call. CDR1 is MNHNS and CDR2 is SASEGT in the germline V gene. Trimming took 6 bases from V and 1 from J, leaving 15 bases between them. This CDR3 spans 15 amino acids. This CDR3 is CASRETGSLNYGYTF. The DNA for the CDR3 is TGTGCCAGCAGAGAAACCGGGAGCCTTAACTATGGCTACACCTTC.

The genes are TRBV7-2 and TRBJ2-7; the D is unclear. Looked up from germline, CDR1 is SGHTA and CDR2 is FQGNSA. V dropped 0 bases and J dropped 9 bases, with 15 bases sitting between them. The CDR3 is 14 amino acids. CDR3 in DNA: TGTGCCAGCAGCTTAGCTGTCCTAGGTTCGCGGCAGTACTTC. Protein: CASSLAVLGSRQYF.

Here the CDR3 DNA reads TGCGCCAGCAGTCGGGGACTAGGTACGGCCGAGCAGTACGTC. It yields the protein CASSRGLGTAEQYV. The chain couples TRBV4-1 to TRBJ2-7; the match to TRBD2 covers 8 bases. The germline V gene has CDR1 MGHRA and CDR2 YSYEKL. The CDR3 covers 14 residues. The trim removed 6 bases at V and 6 bases at J, leaving 10 bases unmatched.

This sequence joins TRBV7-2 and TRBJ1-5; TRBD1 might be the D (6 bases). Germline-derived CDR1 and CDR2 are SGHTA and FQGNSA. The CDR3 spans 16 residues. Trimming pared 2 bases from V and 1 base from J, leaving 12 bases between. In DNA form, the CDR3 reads TGTGCCAGCAGCTTATCACAGGGTGGAAGCAATCAGCCCCAGCATTTT. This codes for CASSLSQGGSNQPQHF.

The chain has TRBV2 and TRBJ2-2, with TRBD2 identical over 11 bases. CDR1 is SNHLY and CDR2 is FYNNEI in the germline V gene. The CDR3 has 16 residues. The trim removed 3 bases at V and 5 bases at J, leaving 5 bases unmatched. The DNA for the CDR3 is TGTGCCAGCAGTGATGTAGCGGGAGGGACTACCGGGGAGCTGTTTTTT. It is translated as CASSDVAGGTTGELFF. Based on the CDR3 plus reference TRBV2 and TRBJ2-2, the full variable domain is EPEVTQTPSHQVTQMGQEVILRCVPISNHLYFYWYRQILGQKVEFLVSFYNNEISEKSEIFDDQFSVERPDGSNFTLKIRSTKLEDSAMYFCASSDVAGGTTGELFFGEGSRLTVL.

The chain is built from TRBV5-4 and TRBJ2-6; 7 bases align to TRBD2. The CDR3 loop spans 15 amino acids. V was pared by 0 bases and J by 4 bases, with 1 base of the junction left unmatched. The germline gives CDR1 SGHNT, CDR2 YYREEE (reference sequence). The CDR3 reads CASSLGRGGANVLTF. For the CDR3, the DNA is TGTGCCAGCAGCTTGGGGCGGGGGGGGGCCAACGTCCTGACTTTC.

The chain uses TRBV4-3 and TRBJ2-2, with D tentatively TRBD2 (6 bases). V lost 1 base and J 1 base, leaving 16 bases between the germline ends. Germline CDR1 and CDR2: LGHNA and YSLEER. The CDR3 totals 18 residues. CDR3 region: CASSQVSGGTKNTGELFF. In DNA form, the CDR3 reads TGCGCCAGCAGCCAAGTCAGTGGGGGGACCAAGAACACCGGGGAGCTGTTTTTT.

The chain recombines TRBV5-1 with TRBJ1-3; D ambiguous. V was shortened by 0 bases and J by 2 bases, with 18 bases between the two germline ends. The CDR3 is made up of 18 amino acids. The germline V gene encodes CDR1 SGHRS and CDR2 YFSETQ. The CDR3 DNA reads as TGCGCCAGCAGCTTGGAATATGGCGGGGAGGGAGCTGGAAACACCATATATTTT. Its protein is CASSLEYGGEGAGNTIYF.